The sequence of this TCR beta chain was determined in a study of CD4 and CD8 cells across lung adenocarcinoma regions. The V gene lost 0 bases and the J gene lost 9 bases, with 16 bases spanning the gap. This CDR3 is 15 amino acids long. Germline lookup yields CDR1 MNHEY and CDR2 SVGAGI. MiXCR, applied by TCRdb to the PCR reads, yields one record per CDR3 protein. Among approximately 4,300 distinct CDR3 sequences listed, 45% were seen once. Localized lung adenocarcinoma, a non-small cell lung cancer, affected the donors. This chain links TRBV6-5 with TRBJ2-3, with a possible D match to TRBD2 (6 bases). This receptor was identified in a female donor with lung adenocarcinoma. The CD4 and CD8 labels of this study may be unreliable. Sequencing input: CD4+ T cells from the margin of a lung tumor. The CDR3: CASSYSPGGVATQYF. The CDR3 nucleotides read TGTGCCAGCAGTTACTCGCCAGGCGGGGTAGCGACGCAGTATTTT.